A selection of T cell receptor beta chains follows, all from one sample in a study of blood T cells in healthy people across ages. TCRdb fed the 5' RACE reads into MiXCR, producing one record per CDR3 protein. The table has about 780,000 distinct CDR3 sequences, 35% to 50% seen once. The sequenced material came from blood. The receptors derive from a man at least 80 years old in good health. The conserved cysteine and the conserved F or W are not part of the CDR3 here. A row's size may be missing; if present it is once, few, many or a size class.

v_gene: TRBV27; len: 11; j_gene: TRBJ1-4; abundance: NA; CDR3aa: ASTGRRNEKLF
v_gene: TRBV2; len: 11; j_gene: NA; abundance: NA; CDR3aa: ASSEQRNYEQY
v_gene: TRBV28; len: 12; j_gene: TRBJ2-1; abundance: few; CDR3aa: ASSWGLGDNEQF
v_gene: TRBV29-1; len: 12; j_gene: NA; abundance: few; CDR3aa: SGRKPSGYNEQY
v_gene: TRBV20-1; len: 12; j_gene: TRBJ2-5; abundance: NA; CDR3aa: SARNPGFGETQY
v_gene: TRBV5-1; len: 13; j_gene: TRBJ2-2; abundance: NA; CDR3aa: ASSLPSGKTGELF
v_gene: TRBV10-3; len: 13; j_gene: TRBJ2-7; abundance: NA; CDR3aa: ATRSGTGSSYEQY
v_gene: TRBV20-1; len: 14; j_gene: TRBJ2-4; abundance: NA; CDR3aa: SARDLRTIAKNIQY
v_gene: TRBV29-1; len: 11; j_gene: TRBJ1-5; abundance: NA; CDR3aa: SVAQGRNQPLH
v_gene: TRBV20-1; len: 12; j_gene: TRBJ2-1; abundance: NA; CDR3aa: SARDGGAGKEQF
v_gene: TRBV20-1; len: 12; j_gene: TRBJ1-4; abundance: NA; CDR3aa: SARVDREGEKLF
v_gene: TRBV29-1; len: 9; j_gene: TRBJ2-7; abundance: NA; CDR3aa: SVEAQIEQY
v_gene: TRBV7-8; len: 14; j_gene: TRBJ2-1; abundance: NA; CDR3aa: ASSPEGASPYNEQF
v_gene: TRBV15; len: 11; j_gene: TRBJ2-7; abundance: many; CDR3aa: ATSRDWVREQY
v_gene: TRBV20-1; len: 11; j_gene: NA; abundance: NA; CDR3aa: SAFETGMETQY
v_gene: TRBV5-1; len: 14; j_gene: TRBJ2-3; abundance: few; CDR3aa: ASSLAGTRSADTQY
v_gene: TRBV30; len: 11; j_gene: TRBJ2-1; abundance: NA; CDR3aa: AWSYRRNNEQF
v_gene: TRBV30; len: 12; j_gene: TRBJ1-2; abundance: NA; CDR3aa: AWNSGGRGYGYT
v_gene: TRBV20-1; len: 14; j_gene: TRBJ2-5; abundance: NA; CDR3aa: SARDRDEAHNNEQY
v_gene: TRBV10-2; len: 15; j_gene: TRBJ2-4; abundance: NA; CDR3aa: ASSDPSGPIAKNIQY
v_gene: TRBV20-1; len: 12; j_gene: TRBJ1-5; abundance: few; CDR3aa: SAKEGIFNQPQH
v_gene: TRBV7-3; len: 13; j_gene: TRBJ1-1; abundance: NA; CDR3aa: ASSPTTGTRTEAF
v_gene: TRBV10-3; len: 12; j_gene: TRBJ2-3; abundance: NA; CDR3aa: AITSGGVPDTQY
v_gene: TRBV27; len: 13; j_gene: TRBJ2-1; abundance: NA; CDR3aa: ASTDMGTSYNEQF
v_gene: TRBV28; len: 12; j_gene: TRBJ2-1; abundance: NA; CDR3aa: ASSLAASRNEQF
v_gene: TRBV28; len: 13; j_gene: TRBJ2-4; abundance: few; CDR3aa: ASSPSRIAKNIQY
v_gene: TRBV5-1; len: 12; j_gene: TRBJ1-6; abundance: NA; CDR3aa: ASSLGQTGSPLH
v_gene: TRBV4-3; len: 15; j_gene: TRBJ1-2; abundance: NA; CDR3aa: ASSQDSATYSGPGYT
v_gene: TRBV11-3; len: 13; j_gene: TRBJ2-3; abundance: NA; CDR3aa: ASSLDPGATDTQY
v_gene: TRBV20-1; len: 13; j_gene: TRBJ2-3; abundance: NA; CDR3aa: SAGSSGQGVWTQY
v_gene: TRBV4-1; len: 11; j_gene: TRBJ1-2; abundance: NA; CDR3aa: ASSQQGTYGYT
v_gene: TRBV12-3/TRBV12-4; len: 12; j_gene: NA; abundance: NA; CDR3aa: ASSLVGEYGEQY
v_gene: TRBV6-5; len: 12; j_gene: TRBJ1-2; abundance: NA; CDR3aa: ASSYSRVDYGYT
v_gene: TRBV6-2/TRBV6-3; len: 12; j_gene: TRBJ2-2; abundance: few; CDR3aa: ASSYGSRQGELF
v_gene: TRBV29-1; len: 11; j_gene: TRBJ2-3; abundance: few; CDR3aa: SGVTGGRDTQY
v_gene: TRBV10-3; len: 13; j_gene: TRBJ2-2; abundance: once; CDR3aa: TIRERTGITGELF
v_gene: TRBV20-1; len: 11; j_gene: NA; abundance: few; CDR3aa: SARDTWYNEQY
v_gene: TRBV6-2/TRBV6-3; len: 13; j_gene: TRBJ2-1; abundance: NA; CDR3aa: ASAAGTSHSYEQF
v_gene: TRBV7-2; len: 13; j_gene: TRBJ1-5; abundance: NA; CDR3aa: ASSVQPGGNQPQH
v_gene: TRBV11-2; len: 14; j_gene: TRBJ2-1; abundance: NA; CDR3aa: ASSFHPGTGDNEQF
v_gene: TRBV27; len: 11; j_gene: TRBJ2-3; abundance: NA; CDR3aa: ASSESGAGKEY
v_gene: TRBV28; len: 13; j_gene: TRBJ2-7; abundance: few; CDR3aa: ASSFVQEANGEQY
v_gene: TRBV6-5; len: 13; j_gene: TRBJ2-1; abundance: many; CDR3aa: ASSSSLRLYNEQF
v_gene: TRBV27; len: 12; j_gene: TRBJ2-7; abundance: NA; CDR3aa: ASSDQSRSYEQY
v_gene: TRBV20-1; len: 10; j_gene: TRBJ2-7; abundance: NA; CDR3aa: SAETGSYEQY
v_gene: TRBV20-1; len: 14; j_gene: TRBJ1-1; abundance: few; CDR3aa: SARKMNRGRFSEAF
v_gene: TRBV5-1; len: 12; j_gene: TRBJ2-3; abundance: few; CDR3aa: ASRLNSVTDTQY
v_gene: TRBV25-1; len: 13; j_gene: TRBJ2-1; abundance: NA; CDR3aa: ASSEFKGLDNEQF
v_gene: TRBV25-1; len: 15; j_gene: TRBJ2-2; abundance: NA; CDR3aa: ASSESRTSLGGGELF